Sequencing of this T cell receptor beta chain was carried out in a study of blood T cell repertoires in COVID-19. The CDR3 has 15 residues. V lost 4 bases, J lost 4 bases, and 5 bases stayed unmatched. The germline V gene encodes CDR1 SGHRS and CDR2 YFSETQ. The data were produced by immunoSEQ multiplex PCR, yet TCRdb's version contains in-frame clones alone and is incomplete. The table shows roughly 100,000 clones, with roughly 80% occurring only once. The rearrangement joins TRBV5-1 to TRBJ2-7, with 13 bases lining up with TRBD2. Sequencing was performed on peripheral blood. The sequence derives from a man aged 60 to 69 with acute or convalescent COVID-19. In DNA, the CDR3 is TGCGCCAGCAGCCCCCGGACTAGCGGGAGTTACGAGCAGTACTTC. Translated, it gives CASSPRTSGSYEQYF.